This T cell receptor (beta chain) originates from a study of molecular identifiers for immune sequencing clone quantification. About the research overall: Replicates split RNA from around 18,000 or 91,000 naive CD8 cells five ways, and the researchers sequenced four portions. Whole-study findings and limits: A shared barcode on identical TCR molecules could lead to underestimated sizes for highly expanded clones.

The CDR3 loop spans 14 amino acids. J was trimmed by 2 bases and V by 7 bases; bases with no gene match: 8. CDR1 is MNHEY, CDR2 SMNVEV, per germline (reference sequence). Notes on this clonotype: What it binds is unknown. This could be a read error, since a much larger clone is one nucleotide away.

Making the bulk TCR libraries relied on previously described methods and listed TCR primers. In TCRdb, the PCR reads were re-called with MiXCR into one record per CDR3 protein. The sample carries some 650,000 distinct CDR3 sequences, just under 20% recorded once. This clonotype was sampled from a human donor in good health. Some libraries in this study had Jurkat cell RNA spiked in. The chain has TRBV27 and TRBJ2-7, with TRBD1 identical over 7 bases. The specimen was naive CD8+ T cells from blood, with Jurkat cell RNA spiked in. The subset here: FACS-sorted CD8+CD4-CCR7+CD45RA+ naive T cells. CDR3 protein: CASTSGTVPYEQYF. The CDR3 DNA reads TGTGCCAGCACCTCCGGGACAGTCCCCTACGAGCAGTACTTC.